This T cell receptor (beta chain) originates from a study of metastatic and nonmetastatic thyroid tumors (dated by TCRdb to 2020 to 2022). Concerning the study at large: Repertoires from peripheral blood and from tumor or nodule tissue samples of malignant and benign thyroid patients were compared. What the work shows at the level of the full study, not this receptor alone: In both blood and tumor samples, TCR beta diversity was reported to be significantly higher in malignant tumors than in benign nodules.

Libraries were built with PCR. For sequencing, an Illumina HiSeq 4000 was employed. High-throughput sequencing was used to profile the TCR beta-chain CDR3 region of every patient. In the source study's methods: Drawing on CDR3 differences between clinicopathological groups, the researchers built a classifier meant to tell apart patients with distant-metastatic papillary thyroid cancer. The Shannon index was used to assess repertoire diversity, and the Morisita-Horn index was used to assess tumor-blood repertoire similarity. The public reads were reanalyzed by TCRdb: fastp trimming at Q25, MiXCR alignment, in-frame beta chains only. Here the V and J calls rest on TCRdb's processing, not on the authors' analysis. The sample table contains 12,000 or so clones; only one count was recorded for 31% of them. The ten largest clones take up around 12% of the sample. On this clone: The target of this receptor is not known. One base away there is no much larger clone; base qualities are not given.

The germline V gene encodes CDR1 LGHNA and CDR2 YNFKEQ. The CDR3 numbers 15 residues from cysteine through phenylalanine. The retained sequence is limited to the CDR3, 45 bases, with the frame set at the first base. V is shortened by 1 base, J by 6 bases, and the region joining them spans 10 bases. No patient had received any treatment before thyroid surgery. Patient clinical samples collected from about 2012 to 2018 were retrospectively analysed using T-cell receptor beta sequencing. In this chain, TRBV4-2 is recombined with TRBJ1-6, with TRBD1 tentatively as D gene (5 bases match). Sample: tumor tissue. The receptor was derived from a female donor with papillary thyroid cancer or a benign thyroid nodule (not recorded which). Some clones in this sample may be carry-over from other donors' samples. The DNA reads TGTGCCAGCAGCCAAGGTCGGGGCCCTAATTCACCCCTCCACTTT. Translation gives CASSQGRGPNSPLHF.